This T cell receptor beta chain was identified during a study of cytomegalovirus exposure and HLA in healthy donors. PCR used 60 Vbeta primers and 13 Jbeta primers. This table comes from immunoSEQ multiplex PCR, and its TCRdb copy is limited to in-frame clones, with some not included. The data show approximately 190,000 clones, 81% seen once. A note on this clone: The antigen remains unidentified.

Study results and limitations: Donor immune exposure was known only as CMV serostatus.

The germline V and J ends were trimmed by 0 bases and 7 bases, with 13 bases remaining between them. CDR1 and CDR2 (germline): SGHDT, YYEEEE. CDR3 length: 14 residues. The chain recombines TRBV5-6 with TRBJ1-2, with D perhaps matching TRBD1 (6 bases). Material: PBMCs. The sequence was collected from a woman younger than 35 in good health and CMV-seropositive. CDR3 residues: CASSLGTAVRGYTF. The DNA for the CDR3 is TGTGCCAGCAGCTTGGGGACAGCGGTCCGTGGCTACACCTTC.